The 6 T cell receptor beta chains below were found in one sample sequenced in a study of post-analysis software for immune sequencing data. Their recognized antigens are unknown. TCR beta libraries were prepared from cDNA with unique molecular identifiers. MiXCR, run by TCRdb on the PCR reads, gives a single entry per CDR3 protein. The sample comprises 650,000 to 850,000 distinct CDR3 sequences, around 45% of which are singletons, and roughly 4.4% rests with the top ten. The study, taken as a whole, reports: In patients, TRBV5-6, TRBV5-1 and TRBV20-1 belonged to five or six TRBV segments found more frequently than in controls.

The sequenced sample consisted of blood. Receptors originate from a girl aged 5-17 years with multiple sclerosis.

The rearrangement joins TRBV6-4 to TRBJ2-1, with D possibly matching TRBD2 (6 bases). This CDR3 is 15 amino acids long. CDR1 and CDR2 (germline): MRHNA, SNTAGT. V was trimmed by 3 bases and J by 6 bases, leaving 15 bases between them. The CDR3 nucleotides read TGTGCCAGCAGTGATGCGGCGGGATCGACCAATGAGCAGTTCTTC. Protein: CASSDAAGSTNEQFF.

CDR3 residues: CSVEWWATGQVTDTQYF. The CDR3 region has the DNA TGCAGCGTTGAATGGTGGGCCACGGGACAGGTCACAGATACGCAGTATTTT. The chain joins TRBV29-1 to TRBJ2-3; 8 positions agree with TRBD1. CDR1 is SQVTM and CDR2 is ANQGSEA in the germline V gene. The CDR3 is made up of 17 amino acids. V was clipped by 2 bases and J by 2 bases; unmatched bases: 12.

V is TRBV27 and J is TRBJ2-1, with D perhaps TRBD1 or TRBD2 (5 bases each). CDR3 length equals 16 residues. V gave up 2 bases and J gave up 0 bases, with 11 bases separating them. Germline loops: CDR1 MNHEY, CDR2 SMNVEV (reference sequence). CDR3 loop: CASSLDGAVSYNEQFF. The CDR3 DNA is TGTGCCAGCAGTTTAGACGGGGCTGTCTCCTACAATGAGCAGTTCTTC.

This clonotype was seen a handful of times. The chain joins TRBV6-5 to TRBJ1-2, with 7 nucleotides matching TRBD1. The junction had 16 bases not matched to a gene; V was cut back by 5 bases and J by 7 bases. Germline CDR1 and CDR2: MNHEY and SVGAGI. CDR3 length equals 16 residues. CDR3 in DNA: TGTGCCAGCAGTCGTCCGGAGACAGGGCGAGGCGGTGGCTACACCTTC. As protein: CASSRPETGRGGGYTF.

This clonotype was counted a few times. V and J are TRBV29-1 and TRBJ2-7; the match to TRBD1 covers 10 bases. V shed 7 bases and J 3 bases; nucleotides not matched to a gene: 6. The CDR3 runs 13 residues. Looked up from germline, CDR1 is SQVTM and CDR2 is ANQGSEA. The CDR3 DNA sequence: TGCAGCGCTCGGGACAGGGGAGGCTACGAGCAGTACTTC. Encoded protein: CSARDRGGYEQYF.

This sequence joins TRBV7-3 and TRBJ2-1; TRBD2 matches 9 bases. CDR3 length equals 17 residues. In germline, CDR1 is SGHTA, CDR2 FQGTGA. V gave up 5 bases and J gave up 3 bases; unmatched junction bases: 11. The CDR3 spells CASSPRGSGSLYNEQFF. The DNA of the CDR3 is TGTGCCAGCAGCCCCCGTGGTAGCGGGAGTCTCTACAATGAGCAGTTCTTC.